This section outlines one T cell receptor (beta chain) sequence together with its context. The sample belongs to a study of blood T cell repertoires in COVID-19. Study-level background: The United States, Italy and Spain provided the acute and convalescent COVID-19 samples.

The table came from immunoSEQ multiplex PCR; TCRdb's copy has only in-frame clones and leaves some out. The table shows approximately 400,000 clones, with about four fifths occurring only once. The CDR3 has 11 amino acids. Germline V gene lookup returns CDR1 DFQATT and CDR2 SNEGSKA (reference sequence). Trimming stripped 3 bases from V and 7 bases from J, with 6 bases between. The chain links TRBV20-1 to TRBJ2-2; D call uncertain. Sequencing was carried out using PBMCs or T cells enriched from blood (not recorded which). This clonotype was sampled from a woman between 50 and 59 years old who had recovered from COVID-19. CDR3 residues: CSARTFGELFF. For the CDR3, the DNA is TGCAGTGCTAGGACTTTCGGGGAGCTGTTTTTT.